This TCR beta chain was identified in a study of blood T cell repertoires in COVID-19. The overall study: T cells, B-cell-depleted T cells, or PBMCs provided the cDNA or gDNA that served as material.

Original handling: How many nucleated cells were present was estimated from reference gene primer amplification. The method was immunoSEQ multiplex PCR; TCRdb's version includes in-frame clones alone and lacks a portion of them. D and trimming were read from the DNA, whereas the V and J calls and clone size are those reported in that table. Of some 290,000 clones in the sample, 90% were seen once. This CDR3 region has 17 residues. With 2 bases clipped from V and 2 bases from J, the junction kept 11 bases outside the gene matches. The germline V gene has CDR1 ENHRY and CDR2 SYGVKD. Seattle enrolled patients during active infection and tracked them longitudinally.

Material for sequencing was peripheral blood. This TCR was sampled from a woman aged 40-49 years with COVID-19, enrolled during active disease. The chain uses TRBV10-3 and TRBJ1-2; 7 nucleotides match TRBD1. The CDR3 nucleotides are TGTGCCATCAGTGAGGAGGTAGGGACAGCAACCAACTATGGCTACACCTTC. This codes for CAISEEVGTATNYGYTF.